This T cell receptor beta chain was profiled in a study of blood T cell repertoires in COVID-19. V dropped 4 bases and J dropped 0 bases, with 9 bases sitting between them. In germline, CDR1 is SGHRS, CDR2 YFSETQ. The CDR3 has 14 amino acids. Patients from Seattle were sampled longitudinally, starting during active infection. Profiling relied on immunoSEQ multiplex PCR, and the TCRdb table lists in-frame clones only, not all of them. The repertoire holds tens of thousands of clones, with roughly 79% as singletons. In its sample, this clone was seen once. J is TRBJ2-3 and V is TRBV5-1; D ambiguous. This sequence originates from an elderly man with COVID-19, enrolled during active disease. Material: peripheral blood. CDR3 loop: CASSPLTSTDTQYF. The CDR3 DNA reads TGCGCCAGCAGCCCCCTGACTAGCACAGATACGCAGTATTTT. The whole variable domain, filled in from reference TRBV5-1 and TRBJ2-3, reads KAGVTQTPRYLIKTRGQQVTLSCSPISGHRSVSWYQQTPGQGLQFLFEYFSETQRNKGNFPGRFSGRQFSNSRSEMNVSTLELGDSALYLCASSPLTSTDTQYFGPGTRLTVL.